The 3 T cell receptor beta chains below all came from one sample that was sequenced in a study of CD8+CD57+ T cells in acquired aplastic anemia. Both TCR beta VDJ combination and CDR3 sequence profiling were carried out. Genomic DNA was the template for this profiling. TCRdb reanalysed the reads using MiXCR and keeps one entry per CDR3 protein. The sample includes some 160,000 distinct CDR3 sequences, around 50% of them seen just once. CD8+CD57+ cell expansion had been shown by flow cytometry in patients chosen for sequencing. Sequencing was performed on sorted CD4+, CD8+, or CD8+CD57+ T cells (not recorded which) from PBMCs. These receptors were obtained from a human donor with aplastic anemia.

This clonotype appeared many times. The chain employs TRBV15 and TRBJ2-5; no firm D call. Per germline, CDR1 LNHNV and CDR2 YYDKDF (reference sequence). The V end lost 1 base, the J end lost 0 bases, and 6 bases lay between the germline ends. This CDR3 is 14 amino acids long. As DNA, the CDR3 is TGTGCCACCAGCAGAGGTTCATACCAAGAGACCCAGTACTTC. It encodes CATSRGSYQETQYF.

This clonotype was seen many times. This rearrangement joins TRBV19 to TRBJ1-3; a possible D gene is TRBD1 (5 bases). Germline V gene data show CDR1 as LNHDA and CDR2 as SQIVND (reference sequence). Trimming shortened V by 5 bases and J by 4 bases, and 15 bases separated the two germline ends. The length of the CDR3 is 15 residues. This chain's CDR3 is CASSVPGSLGNTIYF. In DNA, the CDR3 is TGTGCCAGTAGTGTTCCAGGGTCGTTGGGAAACACCATATATTTT.

The genes are TRBV7-7 and TRBJ2-7; D is perhaps TRBD2 (6 bases). This CDR3 region has 13 residues. V dropped 5 bases and J dropped 4 bases, with 12 bases sitting between them. Germline assignment: CDR1 SSHAT and CDR2 FNYEAQ (reference sequence). CDR3 region: CASSTLGGYEQYF. The CDR3, as DNA: TGTGCCAGCAGCACCCTGGGGGGTTACGAGCAGTACTTC.